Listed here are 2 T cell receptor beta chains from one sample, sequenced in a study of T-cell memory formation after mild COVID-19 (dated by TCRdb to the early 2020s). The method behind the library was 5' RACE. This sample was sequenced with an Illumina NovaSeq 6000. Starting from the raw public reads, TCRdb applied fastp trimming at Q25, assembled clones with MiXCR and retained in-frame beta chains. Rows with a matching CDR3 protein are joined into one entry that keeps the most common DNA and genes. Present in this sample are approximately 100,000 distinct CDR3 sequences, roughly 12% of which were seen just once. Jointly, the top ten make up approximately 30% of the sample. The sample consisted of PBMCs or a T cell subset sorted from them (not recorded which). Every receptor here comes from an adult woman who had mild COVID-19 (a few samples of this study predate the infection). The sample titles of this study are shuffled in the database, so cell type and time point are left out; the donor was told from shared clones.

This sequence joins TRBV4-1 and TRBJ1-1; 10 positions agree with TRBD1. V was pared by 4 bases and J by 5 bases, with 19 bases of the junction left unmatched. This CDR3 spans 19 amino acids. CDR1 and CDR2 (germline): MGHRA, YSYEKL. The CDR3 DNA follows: TGCGCCAGCAGCCCCCGACCCGGGACAGGGGTGGTGGAAGCTACTGAAGCTTTCTTT. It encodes CASSPRPGTGVVEATEAFF.

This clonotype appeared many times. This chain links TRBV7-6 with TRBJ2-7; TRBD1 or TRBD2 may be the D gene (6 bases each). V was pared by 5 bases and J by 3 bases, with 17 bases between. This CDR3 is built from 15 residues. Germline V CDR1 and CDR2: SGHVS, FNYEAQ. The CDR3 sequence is CASSDRDTGVYEQYF. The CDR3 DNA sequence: TGTGCCAGCAGCGATCGGGACACGGGGGTCTACGAGCAGTACTTC. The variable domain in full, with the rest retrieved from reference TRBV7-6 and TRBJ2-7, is GAGVSQSPRYKVTKRGQDVALRCDPISGHVSLYWYRQALGQGPEFLTYFNYEAQQDKSGLPNDRFSAERPEGSISTLTIQRTEQRDSAMYRCASSDRDTGVYEQYFGPGTRLTVT.